Here is one T cell receptor beta chain with its context. Its antigen is currently unknown. The PCR was carried out with 60 Vbeta primers and 13 Jbeta primers. Authors' analysis steps: A later analysis tallied about 80 million unique TCR beta chains, roughly 11 million of them shared. TCRdb's copy holds only in-frame clones and misses some; the assay was immunoSEQ multiplex PCR. V, J and clone size reflect that table, while D and trimming were determined from the DNA. Of under 150,000 clones listed, about 85% are singletons. This sample was included in a study of cytomegalovirus exposure and HLA in healthy donors. With 5 bases clipped from V and 5 bases from J, the junction kept 7 bases outside the gene matches. The CDR3 runs 14 residues. The V gene's germline CDR1 is MNHEY and CDR2 SMNVEV (reference sequence). Study conclusions and caveats: Among TCR sequences, most were rare, though some public TCRs appeared in many donors. Across donors, presence/absence analyses took sequencing depth to be roughly uniform. Association with HLA alleles at 0.05 false discovery rate was found for 15,000 to 20,000 TCR beta sequences in a later analysis.

The sequence was collected from a boy between 5 and 17 years old in good health and CMV-seronegative. Sequencing input: PBMCs. The rearrangement uses TRBV27 and TRBJ2-7; 9 nucleotides line up with TRBD1. In DNA, the CDR3 is TGTGCCAGCAGTCCCGGGACAGGGCTGCACGAGCAGTACTTC. This codes for CASSPGTGLHEQYF.